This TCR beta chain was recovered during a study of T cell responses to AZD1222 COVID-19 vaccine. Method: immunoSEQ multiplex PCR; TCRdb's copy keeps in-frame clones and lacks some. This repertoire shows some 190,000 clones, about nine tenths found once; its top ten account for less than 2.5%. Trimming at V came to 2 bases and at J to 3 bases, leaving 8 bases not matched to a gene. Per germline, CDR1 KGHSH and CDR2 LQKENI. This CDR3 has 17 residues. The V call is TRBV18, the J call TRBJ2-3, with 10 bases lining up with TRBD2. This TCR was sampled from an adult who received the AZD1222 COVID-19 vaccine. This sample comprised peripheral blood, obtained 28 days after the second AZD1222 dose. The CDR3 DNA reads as TGTGCCAGCTCACCAATGGCTAGCGGGAGTGGAACAGATACGCAGTATTTT. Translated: CASSPMASGSGTDTQYF.